The sequence of this T cell receptor (beta chain) was determined in a study of blood T cell repertoires in COVID-19. CDR3 length: 15 residues. The V segment lost 5 bases and the J segment 4 bases; nucleotides outside the gene matches: 7. CDR1 and CDR2 from the germline V gene are SGHTA and FQGNSA. TCRdb's table, derived via immunoSEQ multiplex PCR, lists solely in-frame clones and lacks some. Found here are roughly 200,000 clones, over 75% of them singletons; the top ten hold roughly 6%. This clonotype was obtained from a woman between 40 and 50 years old who had recovered from COVID-19. The chain uses TRBV7-2 and TRBJ2-1, with 8 bases that match TRBD2. Sequenced material: peripheral blood. In DNA, the CDR3 is TGTGCCAGCAGCCCCACTAGCGGCCCGTACAATGAGCAGTTCTTC. Residues: CASSPTSGPYNEQFF.